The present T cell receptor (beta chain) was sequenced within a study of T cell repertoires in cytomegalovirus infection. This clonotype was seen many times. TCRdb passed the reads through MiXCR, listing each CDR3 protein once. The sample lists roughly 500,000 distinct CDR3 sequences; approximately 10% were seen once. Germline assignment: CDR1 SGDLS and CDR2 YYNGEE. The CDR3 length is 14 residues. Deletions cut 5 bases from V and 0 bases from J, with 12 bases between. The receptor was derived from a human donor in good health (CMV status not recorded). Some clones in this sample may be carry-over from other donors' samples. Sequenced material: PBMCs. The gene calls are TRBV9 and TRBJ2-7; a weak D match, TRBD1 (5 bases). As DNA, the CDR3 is TGTGCCAGCAGTGAGCAGGGTTCCTCCTACGAGCAGTACTTC. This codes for CASSEQGSSYEQYF.